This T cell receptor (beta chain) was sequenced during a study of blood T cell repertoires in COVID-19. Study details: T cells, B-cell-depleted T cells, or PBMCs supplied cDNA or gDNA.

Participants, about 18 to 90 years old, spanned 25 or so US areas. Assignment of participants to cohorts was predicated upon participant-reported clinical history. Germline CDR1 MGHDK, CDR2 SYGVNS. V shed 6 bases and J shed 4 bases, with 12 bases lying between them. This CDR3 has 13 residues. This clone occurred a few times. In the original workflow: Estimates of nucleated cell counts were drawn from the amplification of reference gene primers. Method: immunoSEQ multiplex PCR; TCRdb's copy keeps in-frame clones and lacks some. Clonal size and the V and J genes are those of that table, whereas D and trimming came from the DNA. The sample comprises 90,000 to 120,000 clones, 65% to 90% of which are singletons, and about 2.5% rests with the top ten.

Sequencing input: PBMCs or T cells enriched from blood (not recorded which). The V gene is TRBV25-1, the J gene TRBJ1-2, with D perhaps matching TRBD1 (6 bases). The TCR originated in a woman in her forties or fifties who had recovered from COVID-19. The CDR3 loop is CASSREGGYGYTF. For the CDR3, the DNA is TGTGCCAGCAGCCGGGAAGGGGGCTATGGCTACACCTTC.